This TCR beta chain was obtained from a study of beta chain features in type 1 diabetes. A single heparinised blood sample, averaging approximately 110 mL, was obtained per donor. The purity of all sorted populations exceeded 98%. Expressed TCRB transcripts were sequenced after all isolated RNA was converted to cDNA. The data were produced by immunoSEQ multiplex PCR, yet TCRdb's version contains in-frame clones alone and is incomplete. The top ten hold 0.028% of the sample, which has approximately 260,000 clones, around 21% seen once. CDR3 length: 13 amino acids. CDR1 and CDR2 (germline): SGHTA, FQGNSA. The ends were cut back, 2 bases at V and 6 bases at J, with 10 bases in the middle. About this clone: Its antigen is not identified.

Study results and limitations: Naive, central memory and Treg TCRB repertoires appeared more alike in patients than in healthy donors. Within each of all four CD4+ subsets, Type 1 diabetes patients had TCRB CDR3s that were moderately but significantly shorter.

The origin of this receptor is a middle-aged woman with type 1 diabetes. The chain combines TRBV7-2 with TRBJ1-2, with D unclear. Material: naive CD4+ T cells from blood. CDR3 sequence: CASSLNGGDGYTF. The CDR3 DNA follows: TGTGCCAGCAGCTTAAATGGCGGGGATGGCTACACCTTC.